Each of the 22 T cell receptor beta chains below was sequenced from the same sample in a study of PD-1 blockade in classical Hodgkin lymphoma (dated by TCRdb to 2018 to 2021). Libraries were prepared through the immunoSEQ multiplex PCR assay. TCRdb carries this immuneACCESS record with in-frame sequences only. Its versions omit some clonotypes, under half of them owing to an unresolved V gene in the studies checked, with the rest unexplained. A total of about 35,000 clones appear in this sample, roughly 89% of them only once. Of the sample, 0.22% falls within the top ten clones. Taken with the paper, the label for time point translates to: newly diagnosed, previously untreated cHL patient sample. Using a Miltenyi CD4+ T cell isolation kit, CD4+ T cells were purified from thawed PBMCs through magnetic negative selection. The sample was CD4+ T cells from blood. Every receptor here comes from a human donor with classical Hodgkin lymphoma.

The chain joins TRBV5-6 to TRBJ1-1; 8 positions agree with TRBD1. From germline, CDR1 is SGHDT and CDR2 YYEEEE. CDR3 length: 15 amino acids. The V and J ends lost 4 bases and 2 bases, in that order; junction bases with no gene match: 7. CDR3 region: CASSTGTGVNTEAFF. In DNA form, the CDR3 reads TGTGCCAGCAGCACCGGGACAGGCGTCAACACTGAAGCTTTCTTT. Together with reference TRBV5-6 and TRBJ1-1, the CDR3 gives the full variable domain: DAGVTQSPTHLIKTRGQQVTLRCSPKSGHDTVSWYQQALGQGPQFIFQYYEEEERQRGNFPDRFSGHQFPNYSSELNVNALLLGDSALYLCASSTGTGVNTEAFFGQGTRLTVV.

The rearrangement links TRBV4-3 to TRBJ1-1, with TRBD1 matching over 9 bases. Trimming removed 4 bases from V and 2 bases from J; junction bases left unmatched: 5. The CDR3 runs to 15 residues. CDR1 is LGHNA, CDR2 YSLEER, per germline. CDR3 amino acids: CASSPGQGFNTEAFF. The CDR3 DNA reads TGCGCCAGCAGCCCGGGACAGGGATTTAACACTGAAGCTTTCTTT.

The J gene is TRBJ1-2, the V gene TRBV10-1; 8 nucleotides align to TRBD1. V was clipped by 2 bases and J by 8 bases; unmatched bases: 7. CDR1 WNHNN and CDR2 SYGVQD come from the germline V gene (reference sequence). The CDR3 is made up of 14 amino acids. CDR3 sequence reads: CASSEKDRGYGYTF. CDR3 nucleotides: TGCGCCAGCAGTGAGAAAGACAGGGGATACGGCTACACCTTC.

This clone was counted once. V usage is TRBV7-8 and J usage is TRBJ2-7, with 12 nucleotides matching TRBD2. The CDR3 extends over 17 amino acids. V was clipped by 5 bases and J by 6 bases; unmatched bases: 14. CDR1 and CDR2 (germline): SGHVS, FQNEAQ. In nucleotides, the CDR3 is TGTGCCAGCAGCCAACCGACTAGCGGGGGATACCTGGGCGAGCAGTACTTC. It translates to CASSQPTSGGYLGEQYF. The variable domain in full, with the rest retrieved from reference TRBV7-8 and TRBJ2-7, is GAGVSQSPRYKVAKRGQDVALRCDPISGHVSLFWYQQALGQGPEFLTYFQNEAQLDKSGLPSDRFFAERPEGSVSTLKIQRTQQEDSAVYLCASSQPTSGGYLGEQYFGPGTRLTVT.

The rearrangement uses TRBV25-1 and TRBJ2-5, with TRBD2 as a possible D gene (6 bases). Germline V gene data show CDR1 as MGHDK and CDR2 as SYGVNS. V was clipped by 5 bases and J by 1 base, with 14 bases between them. This CDR3 region has 15 residues. CDR3 bases: TGTGCCAGCAGTCCTGCCGGGACTCTCCAAGAGACCCAGTACTTC. Amino acid sequence: CASSPAGTLQETQYF.

The chain combines TRBV30 with TRBJ2-7, with 9 bases matching TRBD2. Germline CDR1 reads GTSNPN; CDR2 reads SVGIG (reference sequence). The CDR3 runs 15 residues. After removal of 2 bases from V and 2 bases from J, the junction contained 7 bases not matched to a gene. CDR3 residues: CAWSITGLATYEQYF. In DNA form, the CDR3 reads TGTGCCTGGAGTATCACGGGACTAGCCACCTACGAGCAGTACTTC.

This clone is a singleton in its sample. The chain has TRBV7-2 and TRBJ2-1; the D is unclear. Germline V gene lookup returns CDR1 SGHTA and CDR2 FQGNSA. Trimming took off 2 bases at V and 0 bases at J, with 2 bases between the two ends. The CDR3 totals 13 residues. CDR3 DNA: TGTGCCAGCAGCTTAAACTCCTACAATGAGCAGTTCTTC. Translating it yields CASSLNSYNEQFF.

V is TRBV5-1 and J is TRBJ2-1; D could derive from TRBD1 or TRBD2 (5 bases each). Trimming removed 0 bases at V and 0 bases at J, with 7 bases between. In germline, CDR1 is SGHRS, CDR2 YFSETQ. The CDR3 totals 15 residues. The CDR3 sequence: CASSLGGSSYNEQFF. The CDR3 DNA sequence: TGCGCCAGCAGCTTGGGGGGGAGCTCCTACAATGAGCAGTTCTTC. Looking up the rest from reference TRBV5-1 and TRBJ2-1 gives the full variable domain: KAGVTQTPRYLIKTRGQQVTLSCSPISGHRSVSWYQQTPGQGLQFLFEYFSETQRNKGNFPGRFSGRQFSNSRSEMNVSTLELGDSALYLCASSLGGSSYNEQFFGPGTRLTVL.

The CDR3 DNA is TGTGCCTGGAGTCATCTCCTGAGGGGACAGGGGGCGGTAAGAAGGGAGCAGTACTTC. It codes for CAWSHLLRGQGAVRREQYF. The rearrangement links TRBV30 to TRBJ2-7; 12 bases align to TRBD1. Losses at the gene ends were 2 bases for V and 7 bases for J; bases not matched to a gene: 21. This CDR3 comprises 19 residues. CDR1 is GTSNPN and CDR2 is SVGIG in the germline V gene (reference sequence).

The V gene is TRBV28, the J gene TRBJ2-7; D might be TRBD2 (5 bases). This CDR3 has 14 residues. Trimming took off 3 bases at V and 7 bases at J, with 16 bases between the two ends. Germline-derived CDR1 and CDR2 are MDHEN and SYDVKM. The CDR3 DNA reads TGTGCCAGCAGTTTTTCGGTTTGGACGGGGGAGCAGTACTTC. Its translation is CASSFSVWTGEQYF.

The CDR3 region is CASSWRRDYEQYF. Here the CDR3 DNA reads TGTGCCAGCAGTTGGAGGCGGGACTACGAGCAGTACTTC. The rearrangement links TRBV27 to TRBJ2-7; weak D call: TRBD2 (6 bases). V lost 4 bases, J lost 3 bases, and 10 bases lay in between. This CDR3 spans 13 amino acids. Germline lookup yields CDR1 MNHEY and CDR2 SMNVEV (reference sequence).

The chain couples TRBV19 to TRBJ2-7; maybe TRBD1 (6 bases). The CDR3 totals 16 residues. Germline lookup yields CDR1 LNHDA and CDR2 SQIVND (reference sequence). V lost 4 bases, J lost 0 bases, and 16 bases lay in between. Here the CDR3 DNA reads TGTGCCAGTAGTAATATCTGGCTGACAGGCTCCTACGAGCAGTACTTC. Translation: CASSNIWLTGSYEQYF.

The V gene is TRBV5-1, the J gene TRBJ2-3; 7 bases fit TRBD2. Germline V gene data show CDR1 as SGHRS and CDR2 as YFSETQ. The trim removed 3 bases at V and 5 bases at J, leaving 3 bases unmatched. The CDR3 loop spans 13 amino acids. The CDR3 here is CASSWGEGDTQYF. In DNA, the CDR3 is TGCGCCAGCAGCTGGGGGGAGGGAGATACGCAGTATTTT.

The V call is TRBV5-5, the J call TRBJ1-3, with D unclear. Germline V gives CDR1 SGHKS, CDR2 YYEKEE (reference sequence). V lost 2 bases, J lost 0 bases, and 6 bases lay in between. The CDR3 extends over 14 amino acids. The CDR3 here is CASSLKHSGNTIYF. The CDR3 nucleotides read TGTGCCAGCAGCTTAAAGCACTCTGGAAACACCATATATTTT.

The chain has TRBV10-2 and TRBJ2-7; tentatively, D is TRBD2 (5 bases). CDR3 size: 15 residues. Germline values: CDR1 WSHSY, CDR2 SAAADI. V dropped 6 bases and J dropped 5 bases, with 20 bases sitting between them. The CDR3 loop is CASSATGGGSHEQYF. The CDR3 coding sequence is TGCGCCAGCAGCGCCACTGGTGGAGGAAGCCACGAGCAGTACTTC.

This chain connects TRBV28 to TRBJ1-3; D gene unclear. Germline CDR1 reads MDHEN; CDR2 reads SYDVKM. This CDR3 comprises 12 residues. V gave up 7 bases and J gave up 0 bases, with 4 bases separating them. CDR3 region: CASTDSGNTIYF. In nucleotides, the CDR3 is TGTGCCAGCACCGACTCTGGAAACACCATATATTTT.

The gene calls are TRBV9 and TRBJ1-2; D possibly corresponds to TRBD1 (6 bases). The CDR3 contains 16 residues. Trimming stripped 3 bases from V and 5 bases from J, with 20 bases between. CDR1 and CDR2 (germline): SGDLS, YYNGEE. CDR3: CASSGRNGQQDYGYTF. CDR3 nucleotides: TGTGCCAGCAGCGGCCGAAACGGACAGCAGGATTATGGCTACACCTTC.

This chain links TRBV28 with TRBJ1-2; D possibly corresponds to TRBD1 (5 bases). The CDR3 loop spans 13 amino acids. V was clipped by 4 bases and J by 7 bases, with 13 bases between them. Germline V gene lookup returns CDR1 MDHEN and CDR2 SYDVKM. CDR3 DNA: TGTGCCAGCAGTTGGTCAGGGCCCGGTGGCTACACCTTC. It yields the protein CASSWSGPGGYTF.

The chain carries TRBV7-2 and TRBJ2-5; D uncertain. Per germline, CDR1 SGHTA and CDR2 FQGNSA. The CDR3 contains 15 residues. Trimming cost V 5 bases and J 4 bases, with 17 bases left between them. The CDR3 nucleotides are TGTGCCAGCAGCCCGAAGGTTTGGGCTGGAGAGACCCAGTACTTC. It encodes CASSPKVWAGETQYF.

About this clone itself: This CDR3 is also generated by other DNA sequences in the sample. This chain links TRBV11-3 with TRBJ2-5; 8 bases agree with TRBD1. The germline V gene encodes CDR1 SGHNT and CDR2 YENEEA. The CDR3 spans 15 residues. V gave up 4 bases and J gave up 1 base; unmatched junction bases: 5. The CDR3: CASSSGTGVQETQYF. As DNA, the CDR3 is TGTGCCAGCAGCTCCGGGACAGGAGTCCAAGAGACCCAGTACTTC.

This rearrangement joins TRBV6-5 to TRBJ2-7; 8 bases line up with TRBD2. Germline V lookup: CDR1 MNHEY, CDR2 SVGAGI. The length of the CDR3 is 15 residues. The V gene end was trimmed by 5 bases and the J gene end by 0 bases; junction bases not matched to a gene: 6. The CDR3 nucleotides read TGTGCCAGCAGTCCGAGCGGGGGTTCCTCCTACGAGCAGTACTTC. It specifies CASSPSGGSSYEQYF.

Only one count was recorded for this clone. The chain joins TRBV5-1 to TRBJ2-5; 12 bases map to TRBD2. The J call is uncertain, as TRBJ2-7 better fits the DNA end. CDR1 and CDR2 (germline): SGHRS, YFSETQ. The CDR3 contains 15 residues. CDR3 nucleotides: TGCGCCAGCAGCTTTCTAGCGGGAGGGAGGAACGAGCAGTACTTC. Its protein product is CASSFLAGGRNEQYF.